Listed below are T cell receptor beta chains from one sample, sequenced in a study of cytomegalovirus exposure and HLA in healthy donors. Sequencing used immunoSEQ multiplex PCR; TCRdb keeps in-frame clones, though not all of them. Here the sample spans roughly 56,000 clones, about 81% being singletons. Sequencing was carried out using PBMCs. These receptors came from a boy younger than 18 in good health and CMV-seropositive. The CDR3 runs from the conserved cysteine through the conserved F or W. A D gene is named only where the DNA matches it firmly. A clone size is listed for some rows: how often the clone was seen (once, few, many), or a class if it is expanded.

TRBJ2-5 | TRBV19 | TRBD2 | - | TGTGCCAGTAGTATTAGCGGGGGCCCCCCCCGGTACTTC | CASSISGGPPRYF
TRBJ2-2 | TRBV14 | - | - | TGTGCCAGCAGCCCCTTTTTATCGAACACCGGGGAGCTGTTTTTT | CASSPFLSNTGELFF
TRBJ2-5 | TRBV6-5 | - | - | TGTGCCAGCAGTTACTCCCTACTTCGCCCAGAGACCCAGTACTTC | CASSYSLLRPETQYF
TRBJ2-3 | TRBV9 | - | - | TGTGCCAGCAGCGTAGGACAGACCACAGATACGCAGTATTTT | CASSVGQTTDTQYF
TRBJ1-3 | TRBV7-2 | - | - | TGTGCCAGCAGCTTTTCCTTGAGCCCTGGAAACACCATATATTTT | CASSFSLSPGNTIYF
TRBJ1-1 | TRBV6-5 | - | - | TGTGCCAGCTCTCCTGTCTCGGGCACTGAAGCTTTCTTT | CASSPVSGTEAFF
TRBJ1-1 | TRBV15 | - | - | TGTGCCACCAGCAGGGGGGCGGCTGAAGCTTTCTTT | CATSRGAAEAFF
TRBJ2-7 | TRBV2 | - | - | TGTGCCAGCAGTGAATTGAGGTCAAACGAGCAGTACTTC | CASSELRSNEQYF
TRBJ1-5 | TRBV4-1 | - | - | TGCGCCAGCAGCCCCGGGAGGGGTGGCAATCAGCCCCAGCATTTT | CASSPGRGGNQPQHF
TRBJ2-7 | TRBV18 | TRBD1 | - | TGTGCCAGCTCACCGCTGGGACAGAGCTCCTACGAGCAGTACTTC | CASSPLGQSSYEQYF
TRBJ2-5 | TRBV9 | - | few | TGTGCCAGCAGCCTCCTAGGAGGGGGGGGGCAAGAGACCCAGTACTTC | CASSLLGGGGQETQYF
TRBJ2-2 | TRBV5-1 | TRBD1 | - | TGCGCCAGCAGCCCCACCGGGACAGGGGCCACCGGGGAGCTGTTTTTT | CASSPTGTGATGELFF
TRBJ2-7 | TRBV7-8 | TRBD2 | - | TGTGCCAGCAGCCCGTGGACTAGCGGGGGGTCCTACGAGCAGTACTTC | CASSPWTSGGSYEQYF
TRBJ2-3 | TRBV6-5 | - | - | TGTGCCAGCGGATCCGGGGGAGGAGATACGCAGTATTTT | CASGSGGGDTQYF
TRBJ1-1 | TRBV9 | TRBD1 | - | TGTGCCAGCAGCCCAGGGGGGAACACTGAAGCTTTCTTT | CASSPGGNTEAFF
TRBJ2-7 | TRBV27 | TRBD1 | - | TGTGCCAGCAGTCTATCGACAGGGGGCTACGAGCAGTACTTC | CASSLSTGGYEQYF
TRBJ2-1 | TRBV5-1 | - | - | TGCGCCAGCAGCGGACAGACTTGGCGTGAGCAGTTCTTC | CASSGQTWREQFF
TRBJ2-1 | TRBV7-2 | TRBD2 | - | TGTGCCAGCAGCTCTAGAGGACTAGCGGGGGGGCAGTTCTTC | CASSSRGLAGGQFF
TRBJ2-7 | TRBV7-9 | - | - | TGTGCCAGCAGCCAGGGGACCGCTCTACCAACCTACGAGCAGTACTTC | CASSQGTALPTYEQYF
TRBJ2-3 | TRBV9 | - | - | TGTGCCAGCAGCGTAGGTCTCGGGTTAGTAGTGAGAAGCACAGATACGCAGTATTTT | CASSVGLGLVVRSTDTQYF
TRBJ1-2 | TRBV5-5 | TRBD1 | - | TGTGCCAGCAGCTTCCGAGGGGGCGTGGGTGGCTACACCTTC | CASSFRGGVGGYTF
TRBJ1-5 | TRBV19 | - | once | TGTGCCAGTAGGGGGGGAAGGAGACAGCCCCAGCATTTT | CASRGGRRQPQHF
TRBJ2-3 | TRBV6-1 | TRBD1 | few | TGTGCCAGCTTGGATGACAGGGAGAGCGATACGCAGTATTTT | CASLDDRESDTQYF
TRBJ2-5 | TRBV2 | - | - | TGTGCCAGCAGTCGTCAAGAGACCCAGTACTTC | CASSRQETQYF
TRBJ2-7 | TRBV27 | - | - | TGTGCCAGCACCGGACAGCTGGGCTACGAGCAGTACTTC | CASTGQLGYEQYF
TRBJ1-1 | TRBV4-1 | - | few | TGCGCCAGCAGCCAAGTTTCAGGGTTCACTGAAGCTTTCTTT | CASSQVSGFTEAFF
TRBJ1-2 | TRBV4-2 | TRBD1 | - | TGTGCCAGCAGCCAAGGCGGAACAGGGGTGGAAGGCTACACCTTC | CASSQGGTGVEGYTF
TRBJ1-1 | TRBV13 | - | - | TGTGCCAGCAGCACACGGGATTACACTGAAGCTTTCTTT | CASSTRDYTEAFF
TRBJ2-7 | TRBV5-1 | - | - | TGCGCCAGCAGATTCGGACATCGCTACGAGCAGTACTTC | CASRFGHRYEQYF
TRBJ2-3 | TRBV6-5 | - | - | TGTGCCAGCAGTCGAGCTGGGGGGGCGGATACGCAGTATTTT | CASSRAGGADTQYF
TRBJ1-2 | TRBV25-1 | - | - | TGTGCCAGCAGTGAAGTTAGCTATGGCTACACCTTC | CASSEVSYGYTF
TRBJ1-2 | TRBV6-1 | - | - | TGTGCCAGCAGTGTCACCGCAGGCTCTAACTATGGCTACACCTTC | CASSVTAGSNYGYTF
TRBJ2-2 | TRBV27 | - | - | TGTGCCAGCAGTTCAGAAGTGGGGGGACTTAGATACGGGGAGCTGTTTTTT | CASSSEVGGLRYGELFF
TRBJ2-5 | TRBV5-4 | TRBD1 | - | TGTGCCAGCAGCTACCGGGACAGGGACGAGACCCAGTACTTC | CASSYRDRDETQYF
TRBJ2-3 | TRBV6-6 | - | few | TGTGCCAGCAGTCCTAGCACAGATACGCAGTATTTT | CASSPSTDTQYF
TRBJ2-1 | TRBV11-3 | TRBD2 | - | TGTGCCAGCAGCTTAAGAGCGGGGGGGTCCAACAATGAGCAGTTCTTC | CASSLRAGGSNNEQFF
TRBJ2-3 | TRBV5-1 | TRBD2 | - | TGCGCCAGCAGCAGACTAGCGGGGGGTAGATCAGATACGCAGTATTTT | CASSRLAGGRSDTQYF
TRBJ2-5 | TRBV11-1 | - | - | TGTGCCAGCAGCTTGGGGGCGGGGACCCAGTACTTC | CASSLGAGTQYF
TRBJ2-7 | TRBV19 | - | - | TGTGCCAGTATGGGACATAATCACGAGCAGTACTTC | CASMGHNHEQYF
TRBJ2-2 | TRBV6-5 | TRBD1 | - | TGTGCCAGCAGTTACGGACAGGGGGTCACCGGGGAGCTGTTTTTT | CASSYGQGVTGELFF
TRBJ2-7 | TRBV6-1 | TRBD1 | - | TGTGCCAGCAGTGAGGGGACAGGGGGATCCTACGAGCAGTACTTC | CASSEGTGGSYEQYF
TRBJ2-7 | TRBV27 | TRBD2 | - | TGTGCCAGCAGTTTAGGCGGGGGAGGGAAGCAGTACTTC | CASSLGGGGKQYF
TRBJ2-1 | TRBV7-9 | - | - | TGTGCCAGCAGCTTAGGGAGCTCTGGCTCCTACAATGAGCAGTTCTTC | CASSLGSSGSYNEQFF
TRBJ1-1 | TRBV7-2 | TRBD1 | - | TGTGCCAGCAGCTTTGGACAGGAGGGGGAAGCTTTCTTT | CASSFGQEGEAFF
TRBJ2-3 | TRBV5-1 | - | - | TGCGCCAGCAGCCCGGTGGCGGGGGCTAGCACAGATACGCAGTATTTT | CASSPVAGASTDTQYF
TRBJ2-3 | TRBV2 | TRBD1 | - | TGTGCCAGCAGTGGATATCGGGACAGGGGGGCGGATACGCAGTATTTT | CASSGYRDRGADTQYF
TRBJ1-2 | TRBV27 | - | - | TGTGCCAGCAGTATTGCAGGGAACCATGGCTACACCTTC | CASSIAGNHGYTF
TRBJ2-3 | TRBV11-1 | - | - | TGTGCCAGCAGCTTCGCAGATACGCAGTATTTT | CASSFADTQYF
TRBJ2-7 | TRBV11-2 | - | few | TGTGCCAGCAGCTTAGAACCAGCGTCCTACGAGCAGTACTTC | CASSLEPASYEQYF
TRBJ1-2 | TRBV5-1 | - | - | TGCGCCAGCAGCTTGGCCAATAGAGCGGGCTACACCTTC | CASSLANRAGYTF
TRBJ1-1 | TRBV5-6 | TRBD1 | - | TGTGCCAGCAGCGCAGGGGGCCTGAACACTGAAGCTTTCTTT | CASSAGGLNTEAFF
TRBJ1-4 | TRBV14 | TRBD1 | - | TGTGCCAGCAGCCCAGAGACTGAAAGAGGTACAGGGGCTACCCCTTGTTCCCGAAAACTGCTTTTT | CASSPETERGTGATPCSRKLLF